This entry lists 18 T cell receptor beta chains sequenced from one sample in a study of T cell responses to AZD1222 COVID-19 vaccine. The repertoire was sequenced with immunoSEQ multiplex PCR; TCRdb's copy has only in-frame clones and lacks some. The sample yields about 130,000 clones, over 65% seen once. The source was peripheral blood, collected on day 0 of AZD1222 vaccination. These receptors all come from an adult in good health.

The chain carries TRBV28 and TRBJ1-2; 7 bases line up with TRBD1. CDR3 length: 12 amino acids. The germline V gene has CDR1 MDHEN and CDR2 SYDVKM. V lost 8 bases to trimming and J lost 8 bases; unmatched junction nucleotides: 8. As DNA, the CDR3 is TGTGCCAGCCGACAGGGCCTCCGAGGCTACACCTTC. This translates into CASRQGLRGYTF.

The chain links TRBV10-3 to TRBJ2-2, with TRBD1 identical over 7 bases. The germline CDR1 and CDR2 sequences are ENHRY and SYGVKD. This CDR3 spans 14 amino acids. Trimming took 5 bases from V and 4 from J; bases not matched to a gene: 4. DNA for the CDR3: TGTGCCATCAGTACAGGGGTGGCCACCGGGGAGCTGTTTTTT. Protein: CAISTGVATGELFF.

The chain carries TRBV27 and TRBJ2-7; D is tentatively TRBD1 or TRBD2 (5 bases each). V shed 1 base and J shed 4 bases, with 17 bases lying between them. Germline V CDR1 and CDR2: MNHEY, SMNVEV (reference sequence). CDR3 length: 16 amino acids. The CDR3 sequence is CASSLLVGPPTYEQYF. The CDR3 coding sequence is TGTGCCAGCAGTTTATTAGTGGGACCCCCTACGTACGAGCAGTACTTC.

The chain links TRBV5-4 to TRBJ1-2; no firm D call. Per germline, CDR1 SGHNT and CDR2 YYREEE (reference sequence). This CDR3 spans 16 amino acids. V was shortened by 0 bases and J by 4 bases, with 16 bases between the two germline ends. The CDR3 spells CASSLGGYDEIYGYTF. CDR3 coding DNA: TGTGCCAGCAGCTTGGGAGGCTATGATGAGATCTATGGCTACACCTTC.

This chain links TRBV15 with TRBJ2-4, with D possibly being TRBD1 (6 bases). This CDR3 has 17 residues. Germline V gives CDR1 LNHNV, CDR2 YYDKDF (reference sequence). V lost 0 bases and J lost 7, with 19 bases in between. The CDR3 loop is CATSRDRGTPSRNIQYF. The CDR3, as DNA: TGTGCCACCAGCAGAGATCGAGGGACACCGTCTAGGAACATTCAGTACTTC.

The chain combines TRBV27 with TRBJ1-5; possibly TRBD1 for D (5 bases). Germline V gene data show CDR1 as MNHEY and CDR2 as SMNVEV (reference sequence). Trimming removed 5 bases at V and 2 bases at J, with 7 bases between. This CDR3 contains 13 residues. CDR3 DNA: TGTGCCAGCAGTCGGGGGGGCAATCAGCCCCAGCATTTT. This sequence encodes CASSRGGNQPQHF.

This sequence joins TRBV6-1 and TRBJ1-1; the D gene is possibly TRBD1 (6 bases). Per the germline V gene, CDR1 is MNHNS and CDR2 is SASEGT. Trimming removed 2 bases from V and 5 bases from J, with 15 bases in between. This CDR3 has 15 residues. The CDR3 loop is CASSENRAGWTEAFF. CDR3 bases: TGTGCCAGCAGTGAAAACAGGGCTGGATGGACTGAAGCTTTCTTT.

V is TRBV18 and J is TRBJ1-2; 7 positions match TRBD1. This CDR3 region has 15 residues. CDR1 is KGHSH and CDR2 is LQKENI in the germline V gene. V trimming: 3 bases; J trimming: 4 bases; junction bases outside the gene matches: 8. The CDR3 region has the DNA TGTGCCAGCTCACCCGGTGGAGGGGGCGGCTATGGCTACACCTTC. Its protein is CASSPGGGGGYGYTF.

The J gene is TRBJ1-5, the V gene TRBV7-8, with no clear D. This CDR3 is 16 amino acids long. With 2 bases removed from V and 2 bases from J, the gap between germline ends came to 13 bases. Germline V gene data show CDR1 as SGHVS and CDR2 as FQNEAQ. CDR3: CASSLTIQAGNQPQHF. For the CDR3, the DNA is TGTGCCAGCAGCTTAACGATTCAGGCCGGCAATCAGCCCCAGCATTTT.

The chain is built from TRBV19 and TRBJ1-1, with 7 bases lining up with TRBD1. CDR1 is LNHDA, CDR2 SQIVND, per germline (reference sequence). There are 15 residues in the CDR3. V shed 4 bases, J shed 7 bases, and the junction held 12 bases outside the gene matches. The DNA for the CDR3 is TGTGCCAGTAGTAAGGGGAGACAGGGCTCCTTTGAAGCTTTCTTT. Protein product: CASSKGRQGSFEAFF.

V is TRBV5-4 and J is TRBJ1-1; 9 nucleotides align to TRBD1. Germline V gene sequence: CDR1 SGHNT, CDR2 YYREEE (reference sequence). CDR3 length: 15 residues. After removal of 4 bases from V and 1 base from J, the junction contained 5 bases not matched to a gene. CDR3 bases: TGTGCCAGCAGCCCCCCGGGACAGGGGAACACTGAAGCTTTCTTT. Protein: CASSPPGQGNTEAFF.

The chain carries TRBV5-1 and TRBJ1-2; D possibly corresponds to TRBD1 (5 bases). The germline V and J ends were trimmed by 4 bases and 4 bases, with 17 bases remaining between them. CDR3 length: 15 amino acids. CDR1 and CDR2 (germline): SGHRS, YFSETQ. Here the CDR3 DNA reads TGCGCCAGCAGCCCCTCGGGGCAGTCCCTCTATGGCTACACCTTC. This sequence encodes CASSPSGQSLYGYTF.

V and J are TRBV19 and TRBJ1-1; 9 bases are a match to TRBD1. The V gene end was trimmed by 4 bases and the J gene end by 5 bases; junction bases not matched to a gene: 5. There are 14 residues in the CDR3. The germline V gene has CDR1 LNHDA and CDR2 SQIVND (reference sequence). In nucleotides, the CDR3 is TGTGCCAGTAGTACCGGACAGGGGAATACTGAAGCTTTCTTT. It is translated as CASSTGQGNTEAFF.

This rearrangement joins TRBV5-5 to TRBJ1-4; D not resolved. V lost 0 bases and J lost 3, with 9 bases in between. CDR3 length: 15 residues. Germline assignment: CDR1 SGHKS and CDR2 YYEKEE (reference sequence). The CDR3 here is CASSLGAGPNEKLFF. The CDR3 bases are TGTGCCAGCAGCTTGGGGGCAGGCCCTAATGAAAAACTGTTTTTT.

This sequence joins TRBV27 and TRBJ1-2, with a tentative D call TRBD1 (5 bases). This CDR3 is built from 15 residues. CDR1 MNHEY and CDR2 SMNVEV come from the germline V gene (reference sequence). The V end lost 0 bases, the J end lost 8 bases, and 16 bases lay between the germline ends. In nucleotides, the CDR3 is TGTGCCAGCAGTTTATCTATGGGCAGGGAAGGAGGCTACACCTTC. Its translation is CASSLSMGREGGYTF.

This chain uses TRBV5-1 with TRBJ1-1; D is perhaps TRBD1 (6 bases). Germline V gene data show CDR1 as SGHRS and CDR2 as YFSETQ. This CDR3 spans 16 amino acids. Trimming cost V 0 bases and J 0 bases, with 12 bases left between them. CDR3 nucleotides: TGCGCCAGCAGCTTGGGCAGGGGAGGCATGAACACTGAAGCTTTCTTT. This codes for CASSLGRGGMNTEAFF.

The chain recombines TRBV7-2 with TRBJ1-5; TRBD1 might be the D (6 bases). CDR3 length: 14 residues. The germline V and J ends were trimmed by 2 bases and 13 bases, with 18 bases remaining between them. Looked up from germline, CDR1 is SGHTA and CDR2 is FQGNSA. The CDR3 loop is CASSLLRRGGLQHF. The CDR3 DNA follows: TGTGCCAGCAGCTTACTTAGACGTGGGGGCCTACAGCATTTT.

In DNA form, the CDR3 reads TGTGCCAGCAGTTTTCTCAGGGCCTCGGGCACTGAAGCTTTCTTT. Its protein product is CASSFLRASGTEAFF. The chain has TRBV28 and TRBJ1-1; a weak D match, TRBD1 (5 bases). The germline V gene encodes CDR1 MDHEN and CDR2 SYDVKM. Between the trimmed V and J ends, which lost 3 bases and 4 bases, there was a span of 15 bases. This CDR3 is 15 amino acids long.